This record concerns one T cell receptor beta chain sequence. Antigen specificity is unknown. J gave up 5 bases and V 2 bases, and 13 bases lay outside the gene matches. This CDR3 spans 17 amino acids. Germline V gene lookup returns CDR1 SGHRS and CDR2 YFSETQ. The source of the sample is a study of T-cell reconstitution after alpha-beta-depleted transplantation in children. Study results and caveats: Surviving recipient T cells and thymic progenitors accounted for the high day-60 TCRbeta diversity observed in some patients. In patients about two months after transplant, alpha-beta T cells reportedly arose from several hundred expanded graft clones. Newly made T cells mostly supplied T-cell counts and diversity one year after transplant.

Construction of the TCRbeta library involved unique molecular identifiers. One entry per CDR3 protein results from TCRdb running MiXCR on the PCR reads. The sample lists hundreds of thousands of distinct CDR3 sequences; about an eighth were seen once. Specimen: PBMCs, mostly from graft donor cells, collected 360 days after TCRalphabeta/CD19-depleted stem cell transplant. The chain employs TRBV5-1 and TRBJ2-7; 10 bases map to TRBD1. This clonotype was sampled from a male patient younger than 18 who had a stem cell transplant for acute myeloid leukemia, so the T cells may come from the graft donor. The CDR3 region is CASSFTGTGDYTDEQYF. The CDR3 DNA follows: TGCGCCAGCAGCTTTACCGGGACAGGGGATTATACTGACGAGCAGTACTTC. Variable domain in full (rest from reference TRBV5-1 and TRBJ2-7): KAGVTQTPRYLIKTRGQQVTLSCSPISGHRSVSWYQQTPGQGLQFLFEYFSETQRNKGNFPGRFSGRQFSNSRSEMNVSTLELGDSALYLCASSFTGTGDYTDEQYFGPGTRLTVT.